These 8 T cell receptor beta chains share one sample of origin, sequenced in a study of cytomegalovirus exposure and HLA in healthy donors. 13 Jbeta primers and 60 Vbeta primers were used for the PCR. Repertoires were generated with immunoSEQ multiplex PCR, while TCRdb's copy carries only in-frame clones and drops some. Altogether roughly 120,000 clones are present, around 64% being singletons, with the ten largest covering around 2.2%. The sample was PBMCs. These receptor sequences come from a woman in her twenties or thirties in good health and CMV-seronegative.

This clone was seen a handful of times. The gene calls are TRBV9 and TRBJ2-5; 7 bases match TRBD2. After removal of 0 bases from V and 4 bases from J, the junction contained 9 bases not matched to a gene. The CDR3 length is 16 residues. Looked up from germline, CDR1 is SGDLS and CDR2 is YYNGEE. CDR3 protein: CASSVVGGSEGETQYF. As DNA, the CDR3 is TGTGCCAGCAGCGTAGTCGGCGGGAGTGAGGGAGAGACCCAGTACTTC.

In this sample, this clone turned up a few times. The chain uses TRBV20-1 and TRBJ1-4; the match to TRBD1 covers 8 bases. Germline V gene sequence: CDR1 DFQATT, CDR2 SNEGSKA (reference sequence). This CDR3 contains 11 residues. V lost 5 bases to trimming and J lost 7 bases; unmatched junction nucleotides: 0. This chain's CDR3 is CSAGQGEKLFF. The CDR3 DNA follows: TGCAGTGCTGGACAGGGTGAAAAACTGTTTTTT.

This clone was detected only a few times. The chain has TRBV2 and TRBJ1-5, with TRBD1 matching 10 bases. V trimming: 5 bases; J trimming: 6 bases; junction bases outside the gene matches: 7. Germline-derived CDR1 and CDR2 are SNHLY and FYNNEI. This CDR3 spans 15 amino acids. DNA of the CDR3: TGTGCCAGCAGTTATGGGACAGGGGATCTTCAGCCCCAGCATTTT. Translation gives CASSYGTGDLQPQHF. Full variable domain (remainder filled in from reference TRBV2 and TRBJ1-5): EPEVTQTPSHQVTQMGQEVILRCVPISNHLYFYWYRQILGQKVEFLVSFYNNEISEKSEIFDDQFSVERPDGSNFTLKIRSTKLEDSAMYFCASSYGTGDLQPQHFGDGTRLSIL.

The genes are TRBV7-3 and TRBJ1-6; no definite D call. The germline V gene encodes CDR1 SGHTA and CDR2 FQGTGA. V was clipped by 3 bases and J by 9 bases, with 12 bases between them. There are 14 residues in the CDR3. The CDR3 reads CASSFGDGGSPLHF. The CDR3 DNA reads TGTGCCAGCAGCTTTGGGGATGGAGGTTCACCCCTCCACTTT.

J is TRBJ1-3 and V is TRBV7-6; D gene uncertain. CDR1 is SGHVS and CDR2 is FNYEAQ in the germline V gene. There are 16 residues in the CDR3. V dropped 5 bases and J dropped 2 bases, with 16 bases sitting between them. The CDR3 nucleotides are TGTGCCAGCAGCCCCCGTCTCGCGGGGACTGGAAACACCATATATTTT. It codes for CASSPRLAGTGNTIYF. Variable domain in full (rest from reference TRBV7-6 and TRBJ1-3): GAGVSQSPRYKVTKRGQDVALRCDPISGHVSLYWYRQALGQGPEFLTYFNYEAQQDKSGLPNDRFSAERPEGSISTLTIQRTEQRDSAMYRCASSPRLAGTGNTIYFGEGSWLTVV.

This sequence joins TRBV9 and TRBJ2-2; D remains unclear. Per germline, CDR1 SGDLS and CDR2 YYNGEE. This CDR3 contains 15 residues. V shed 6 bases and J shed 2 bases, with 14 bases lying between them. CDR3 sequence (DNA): TGTGCCAGCACCAAAGATGTAGTTAACACCGGGGAGCTGTTTTTT. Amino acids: CASTKDVVNTGELFF.

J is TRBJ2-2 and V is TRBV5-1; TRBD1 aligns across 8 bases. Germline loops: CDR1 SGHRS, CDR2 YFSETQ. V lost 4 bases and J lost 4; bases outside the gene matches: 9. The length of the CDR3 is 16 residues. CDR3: CASSPDRVSSTGELFF. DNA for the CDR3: TGCGCCAGCAGCCCGGACAGGGTTTCGAGCACCGGGGAGCTGTTTTTT.

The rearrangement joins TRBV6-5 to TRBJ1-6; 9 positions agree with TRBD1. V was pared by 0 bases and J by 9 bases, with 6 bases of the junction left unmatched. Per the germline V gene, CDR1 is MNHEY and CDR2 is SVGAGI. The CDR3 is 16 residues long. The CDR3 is CASSYSDRGVGSPLHF. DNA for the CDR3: TGTGCCAGCAGTTACTCGGACAGGGGAGTAGGTTCACCCCTCCACTTT.